This passage covers 6 T cell receptor beta chains from one sample sequenced in a study of cytomegalovirus exposure and HLA in healthy donors. Primers: 60 Vbeta forward and 13 Jbeta reverse. TCRdb keeps only in-frame clones here, not all; method: immunoSEQ multiplex PCR. The sample carries 150,000 to 200,000 clones, about three quarters recorded once. Input material: PBMCs. The receptors shown here come from a woman aged 45 to 65 in good health and CMV-seropositive.

V and J are TRBV28 and TRBJ2-5, with D possibly TRBD1 on 5 matching bases. With 6 bases removed from V and 5 bases from J, the gap between germline ends came to 16 bases. CDR1 is MDHEN and CDR2 is SYDVKM in the germline V gene. CDR3 length equals 14 residues. The CDR3 nucleotides read TGTGCCAGCAGCTCTACGCAGGGCAGGGAGACCCAGTACTTC. Protein product: CASSSTQGRETQYF.

The chain carries TRBV5-1 and TRBJ2-7; maybe TRBD1 (5 bases). The CDR3 sequence is 14 residues long. The V gene lost 0 bases and the J gene lost 2 bases, with 9 bases spanning the gap. Germline V gives CDR1 SGHRS, CDR2 YFSETQ. The CDR3 spells CASSLDWTTYEQYF. Written as DNA, the CDR3 is TGCGCCAGCAGCTTGGACTGGACAACCTACGAGCAGTACTTC.

The rearrangement links TRBV4-1 to TRBJ1-4; D is perhaps TRBD1 (6 bases). Deletions cut 1 base from V and 4 bases from J, with 13 bases between. The CDR3 contains 16 residues. The germline V gene encodes CDR1 MGHRA and CDR2 YSYEKL. The chain's CDR3 is CASSQGVGAVNEKLFF. The CDR3 bases are TGCGCCAGCAGCCAAGGGGTGGGGGCAGTTAATGAAAAACTGTTTTTT.

The CDR3 loop reads CASSIPGAPSGYTF. The CDR3 DNA follows: TGTGCCAGTAGTATTCCAGGGGCCCCATCTGGCTACACCTTC. The rearrangement links TRBV19 to TRBJ1-2; D might be TRBD1 (6 bases). Trimming left V 3 bases short and J 7 bases short, with 15 bases between. Germline CDR1 is LNHDA and CDR2 is SQIVND (reference sequence). The CDR3 runs to 14 residues.

The chain joins TRBV11-2 to TRBJ1-4, with unresolved D. CDR1 and CDR2 from the germline V gene are SGHAT and FQNNGV. The CDR3 runs to 15 residues. Trimming pared 2 bases from V and 0 bases from J, leaving 7 bases between. The CDR3 sequence: CASSLFPTTNEKLFF. The DNA of the CDR3 is TGTGCCAGCAGCTTATTTCCCACAACTAATGAAAAACTGTTTTTT.

This clone was seen a single time. The chain is built from TRBV5-4 and TRBJ2-5; 12 bases match TRBD2. CDR1 and CDR2 (germline): SGHNT, YYREEE (reference sequence). Trimming at V came to 4 bases and at J to 2 bases, leaving 3 bases not matched to a gene. The CDR3 length is 15 residues. CDR3 DNA sequence: TGTGCCAGCAGCCGGACTAGCGGGGAGCAAGAGACCCAGTACTTC. This encodes CASSRTSGEQETQYF.